In this sample, the clone carrying this T cell receptor beta chain is medium-sized. Its antigen is unknown. The data belong to a study of early T cells in non-severe SARS-CoV-2 infection. Study-wide results and limits: Missing private and CD4 specificities, VDJdb matching favored anti-spike CD8 responses.

CDR1 is DFQATT and CDR2 is SNEGSKA in the germline V gene (reference sequence). CDR3 length: 16 residues. V was clipped by 2 bases and J by 0 bases; unmatched bases: 7. TCRdb reanalysed the 5' RACE reads using MiXCR and keeps one entry per CDR3 protein. This sample carries tens of thousands of distinct CDR3 sequences, around 8% of them seen once, and the ten largest clones take around a tenth. The specimen sequenced was whole blood. The receptor was derived from an adult who was a healthcare worker with PCR-confirmed SARS-CoV-2 infection or an uninfected control (not recorded which). This chain joins TRBV20-1 and TRBJ1-5, with 7 nucleotides matching TRBD1. CDR3 protein: CSARTPGGLSNQPQHF. The CDR3 coding sequence is TGCAGTGCTAGAACACCAGGGGGTCTTAGCAATCAGCCCCAGCATTTT.